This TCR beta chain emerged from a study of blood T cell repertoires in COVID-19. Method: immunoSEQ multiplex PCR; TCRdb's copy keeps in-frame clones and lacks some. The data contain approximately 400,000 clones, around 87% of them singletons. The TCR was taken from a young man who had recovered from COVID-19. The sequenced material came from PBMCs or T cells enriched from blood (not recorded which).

Here the CDR3 DNA reads TGTGCCTGGACCGGAAGGCAGGGTTGGACTGAAGCTTTCTTT. Translating gives CAWTGRQGWTEAFF. This chain uses TRBV30 with TRBJ1-1; possible D gene TRBD1, 5 bases. Germline CDR1 is GTSNPN and CDR2 is SVGIG (reference sequence). The V end lost 4 bases, the J end lost 5 bases, and 17 bases lay between the germline ends. The CDR3 length is 14 residues. Together with reference TRBV30 and TRBJ1-1, the CDR3 gives the full variable domain: SQTIHQWPATLVQPVGSPLSLECTVEGTSNPNLYWYRQAAGRGLQLLFYSVGIGQISSEVPQNLSASRPQDRQFILSSKKLLLSDSGFYLCAWTGRQGWTEAFFGQGTRLTVV.